Below are 23 T cell receptor beta chains sequenced from a single sample in a study of shared clonotypes between healthy human individuals. The assay was immunoSEQ multiplex PCR, and TCRdb's table has in-frame clones only and misses some. The profile shows some 1.1 million clones, approximately 75% of them singletons. The sequenced material came from memory CD4+ T cells from PBMCs. Subset denoted: CD45RA-negative fraction. The receptors originated from a young man in good health. Some clones in this sample may be carry-over from other donors' samples.

The J gene is TRBJ1-2, the V gene TRBV2; no definite D call. This CDR3 is 14 amino acids long. Germline V lookup: CDR1 SNHLY, CDR2 FYNNEI. The V gene lost 7 bases and the J gene lost 4 bases, with 16 bases spanning the gap. CDR3 protein: CASTLGPLGYGYTF. CDR3 sequence (DNA): TGTGCCAGCACCCTCGGGCCCCTCGGCTATGGCTACACCTTC. Full variable domain (missing parts from reference TRBV2 and TRBJ1-2): EPEVTQTPSHQVTQMGQEVILRCVPISNHLYFYWYRQILGQKVEFLVSFYNNEISEKSEIFDDQFSVERPDGSNFTLKIRSTKLEDSAMYFCASTLGPLGYGYTFGSGTRLTVV.

The chain combines TRBV25-1 with TRBJ2-5; 9 nucleotides line up with TRBD1. Germline V gene lookup returns CDR1 MGHDK and CDR2 SYGVNS. The CDR3 extends over 16 amino acids. Trimming removed 3 bases from V and 4 bases from J; junction bases left unmatched: 9. The CDR3 DNA sequence: TGTGCCAGCAGTGATCCGGGGACAGGGCGGGGAGAGACCCAGTACTTC. This codes for CASSDPGTGRGETQYF. Full variable domain (outside the CDR3, taken from reference TRBV25-1 and TRBJ2-5): EADIYQTPRYLVIGTGKKITLECSQTMGHDKMYWYQQDPGMELHLIHYSYGVNSTEKGDLSSESTVSRIRTEHFPLTLESARPSHTSQYLCASSDPGTGRGETQYFGPGTRLLVL.

The chain couples TRBV27 to TRBJ1-1, with TRBD1 as a possible D gene (5 bases). Germline V CDR1 and CDR2: MNHEY, SMNVEV (reference sequence). V lost 4 bases to trimming and J lost 7 bases, with 19 bases between them. The CDR3 has 15 residues. The CDR3 reads CASSSRGGGPLEAFF. The DNA for the CDR3 is TGTGCCAGCAGTTCCCGGGGGGGAGGCCCCCTTGAAGCTTTCTTT.

This chain uses TRBV5-4 with TRBJ1-1; D remains ambiguous. CDR3 length equals 16 residues. With 0 bases removed from V and 1 base from J, the gap between germline ends came to 13 bases. Germline lookup yields CDR1 SGHNT and CDR2 YYREEE (reference sequence). CDR3 sequence (DNA): TGTGCCAGCAGCTTGGGGATGGCCGGAGAGAACACTGAAGCTTTCTTT. Translating gives CASSLGMAGENTEAFF.

This chain uses TRBV7-9 with TRBJ2-7; D call uncertain. The CDR3 consists of 12 residues. With 5 bases removed from V and 5 bases from J, the gap between germline ends came to 10 bases. CDR1 and CDR2 from the germline V gene are SEHNR and FQNEAQ (reference sequence). The CDR3: CASSRIGNEQYF. The CDR3 nucleotides are TGTGCCAGCAGCCGCATCGGAAACGAGCAGTACTTC.

V is TRBV15 and J is TRBJ1-4; D ambiguous. Trimming pared 1 base from V and 5 bases from J, leaving 8 bases between. The germline gives CDR1 LNHNV, CDR2 YYDKDF (reference sequence). The CDR3 has 14 residues. The CDR3 loop reads CATSRGTANEKLFF. CDR3 bases: TGTGCCACCAGCAGAGGAACGGCAAATGAAAAACTGTTTTTT.

The sample holds one count of this clone. The same CDR3 is also encoded by other DNA sequences in this sample. The rearrangement uses TRBV2 and TRBJ2-2; D perhaps matches TRBD2 (6 bases). Germline CDR1 SNHLY, CDR2 FYNNEI. The CDR3 covers 16 residues. V was clipped by 3 bases and J by 1 base, with 12 bases between them. The CDR3, as DNA: TGTGCCAGCAGTGAGGAGGGAGGTTGGAACACCGGGGAGCTGTTTTTT. Translation: CASSEEGGWNTGELFF.

This chain joins TRBV5-8 and TRBJ1-5; D gene uncertain. This CDR3 has 14 amino acids. V was clipped by 6 bases and J by 4 bases, with 14 bases between them. Per germline, CDR1 SGHTS and CDR2 YDEGEE. The CDR3 DNA reads as TGTGCCAGCAACGAATGGGCGGGAAATCAGCCCCAGCATTTT. Protein product: CASNEWAGNQPQHF.

The table lists this clone with a count of one. This chain's CDR3 is CASSLQGGGTNEKLFF. In DNA form, the CDR3 reads TGTGCCAGCAGCCTCCAAGGGGGGGGAACTAATGAAAAACTGTTTTTT. The rearrangement links TRBV7-9 to TRBJ1-4, with D possibly matching TRBD1 (6 bases). V lost 5 bases to trimming and J lost 1 base, with 14 bases between them. Germline V gives CDR1 SEHNR, CDR2 FQNEAQ (reference sequence). The CDR3 covers 16 residues.

The chain employs TRBV5-1 and TRBJ2-2, with no clear D. Trimming stripped 5 bases from V and 4 bases from J, with 12 bases between. CDR1 SGHRS and CDR2 YFSETQ come from the germline V gene. This CDR3 region has 14 residues. The DNA for the CDR3 is TGCGCCAGCAGGGGGTCCGGTGGCACCGGGGAGCTGTTTTTT. Translating gives CASRGSGGTGELFF.

Concerning this clone: Other DNA sequences in the same sample also yield this CDR3. This chain joins TRBV7-3 and TRBJ2-1; the D gene is possibly TRBD2 (6 bases). The CDR3 has 13 residues. Between the trimmed V and J ends, which lost 5 bases and 5 bases, there was a span of 10 bases. From germline, CDR1 is SGHTA and CDR2 FQGTGA. CDR3 sequence (DNA): TGTGCCAGCAGCCTGCGCGGGGACAATGAGCAGTTCTTC. Protein product: CASSLRGDNEQFF.

The V call is TRBV7-8, the J call TRBJ2-5, with D possibly matching TRBD1 (6 bases). This CDR3 has 16 residues. V was trimmed by 5 bases and J by 10 bases, leaving 26 bases between them. Looked up from germline, CDR1 is SGHVS and CDR2 is FQNEAQ. The CDR3 DNA sequence: TGTGCCAGCAGCCAGGGGTTAGCGACAAGACAAGGGGACCAGTACTTC. Amino acids: CASSQGLATRQGDQYF.

The chain recombines TRBV28 with TRBJ2-3; possible D gene TRBD1, 6 bases. Germline CDR1 and CDR2: MDHEN and SYDVKM. V lost 6 bases, J lost 5 bases, and 12 bases lay in between. This CDR3 contains 13 residues. DNA for the CDR3: TGTGCCAGCAGGACAACAGGGCTAGATACGCAGTATTTT. This gives the protein CASRTTGLDTQYF.

In the case of this clone: This may be a read error: a much more frequent sequence differs by one nucleotide. This sample also contains other DNA sequences that code for the same CDR3. The chain joins TRBV7-9 to TRBJ1-1; TRBD1 is a possible D gene (6 bases). CDR1 and CDR2 (germline): SEHNR, FQNEAQ (reference sequence). CDR3 length: 13 residues. V lost 5 bases and J 1 base, leaving 8 bases between the germline ends. The CDR3 bases are TGTGCCAGCAGCCCACAGGGGAACACTGAAGCTTTCTTT. Its translation: CASSPQGNTEAFF.

The V call is TRBV28, the J call TRBJ2-2; D perhaps matches TRBD2 (7 bases). From germline, CDR1 is MDHEN and CDR2 SYDVKM. V lost 8 bases and J lost 0, with 16 bases in between. This CDR3 contains 16 residues. CDR3 nucleotide sequence: TGTGCCAGCGGGGGGGCGGAGCCTTCGAACACCGGGGAGCTGTTTTTT. Protein product: CASGGAEPSNTGELFF. Together with reference TRBV28 and TRBJ2-2, the CDR3 gives the full variable domain: DVKVTQSSRYLVKRTGEKVFLECVQDMDHENMFWYRQDPGLGLRLIYFSYDVKMKEKGDIPEGYSVSREKKERFSLILESASTNQTSMYLCASGGAEPSNTGELFFGEGSRLTVL.

The chain joins TRBV4-2 to TRBJ1-1, with a tentative D call TRBD1 (6 bases). Trimming removed 4 bases at V and 3 bases at J, with 12 bases between. This CDR3 contains 14 residues. The germline V gene encodes CDR1 LGHNA and CDR2 YNFKEQ. For the CDR3, the DNA is TGTGCCAGCAGCCCTAGTAGGGGGGACACTGAAGCTTTCTTT. Its translation is CASSPSRGDTEAFF.

The V gene is TRBV28, the J gene TRBJ2-1; TRBD2 aligns across 8 bases. The CDR3 runs to 13 residues. The ends lost 11 bases at V and 8 bases at J; junction bases unmatched: 11. The germline V gene has CDR1 MDHEN and CDR2 SYDVKM. CDR3 region: CALARSGSYEQFF. DNA for the CDR3: TGTGCCCTGGCGCGGAGCGGGAGCTATGAGCAGTTCTTC.

The rearrangement joins TRBV5-1 to TRBJ1-1, with D perhaps matching TRBD1 (6 bases). Germline V gives CDR1 SGHRS, CDR2 YFSETQ. The CDR3 is 15 residues long. The V end was cut by 1 base, the J end by 4 bases, with 14 bases between. The CDR3 region is CASSLYREPGTEAFF. The DNA for the CDR3 is TGCGCCAGCAGCTTGTACAGGGAGCCAGGCACTGAAGCTTTCTTT.

V is TRBV2 and J is TRBJ2-1; D is undetermined. The ends were cut back, 8 bases at V and 12 bases at J, with 20 bases in the middle. The germline CDR1 and CDR2 sequences are SNHLY and FYNNEI. The CDR3 sequence is 13 residues long. The CDR3 region is CASLLSASWGQFF. In DNA form, the CDR3 reads TGTGCCAGCCTCCTCAGCGCGAGCTGGGGGCAGTTCTTC.

This chain joins TRBV11-3 and TRBJ1-5, with no clear D. Trimming stripped 1 base from V and 2 bases from J, with 6 bases between. This CDR3 is 14 amino acids long. CDR1 is SGHNT, CDR2 YENEEA, per germline. CDR3 sequence reads: CASSLVVRNQPQHF. Written as DNA, the CDR3 is TGTGCCAGCAGCTTAGTAGTACGCAATCAGCCCCAGCATTTT. Complete variable domain (other parts from reference TRBV11-3 and TRBJ1-5): EAGVVQSPRYKIIEKKQPVAFWCNPISGHNTLYWYLQNLGQGPELLIRYENEEAVDDSQLPKDRFSAERLKGVDSTLKIQPAELGDSAVYLCASSLVVRNQPQHFGDGTRLSIL.

The V gene is TRBV27, the J gene TRBJ1-1, with D unresolved. Trimming shortened V by 2 bases and J by 1 base, and 5 bases separated the two germline ends. The CDR3 loop spans 13 amino acids. Germline V lookup: CDR1 MNHEY, CDR2 SMNVEV (reference sequence). In DNA form, the CDR3 reads TGTGCCAGCAGTTTAGGGCCGAACACTGAAGCTTTCTTT. Protein sequence: CASSLGPNTEAFF.

This chain's CDR3 is CAWSLGLAFETQYF. CDR3 coding DNA: TGTGCCTGGAGTTTGGGACTAGCTTTTGAGACCCAGTACTTC. The gene calls are TRBV30 and TRBJ2-5, with 9 bases identical to TRBD2. V was pared by 2 bases and J by 5 bases, with 6 bases of the junction left unmatched. The CDR3 length is 14 residues. Germline assignment: CDR1 GTSNPN and CDR2 SVGIG (reference sequence).

This sequence joins TRBV18 and TRBJ2-3; TRBD2 is a possible D gene (5 bases). CDR1 is KGHSH, CDR2 LQKENI, per germline. This CDR3 has 13 amino acids. Trimming removed 4 bases at V and 5 bases at J, with 10 bases between. CDR3 sequence reads: CASSQEVEDTQYF. DNA of the CDR3: TGTGCCAGCTCACAGGAGGTGGAAGATACGCAGTATTTT.